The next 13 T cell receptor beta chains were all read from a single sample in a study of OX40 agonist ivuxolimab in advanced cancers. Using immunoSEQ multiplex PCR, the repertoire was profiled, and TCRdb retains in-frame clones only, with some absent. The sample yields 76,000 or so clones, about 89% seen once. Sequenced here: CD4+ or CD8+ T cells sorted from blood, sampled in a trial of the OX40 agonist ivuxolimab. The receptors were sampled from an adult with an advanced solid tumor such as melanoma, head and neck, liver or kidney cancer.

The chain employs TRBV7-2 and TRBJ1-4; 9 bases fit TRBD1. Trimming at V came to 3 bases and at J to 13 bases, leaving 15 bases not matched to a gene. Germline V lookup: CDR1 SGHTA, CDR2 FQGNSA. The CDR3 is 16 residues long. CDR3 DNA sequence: TGTGCCAGCAGCTTTGAGCCCCTGGGGACAGGGTCCGGACTGTTTTTT. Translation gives CASSFEPLGTGSGLFF.

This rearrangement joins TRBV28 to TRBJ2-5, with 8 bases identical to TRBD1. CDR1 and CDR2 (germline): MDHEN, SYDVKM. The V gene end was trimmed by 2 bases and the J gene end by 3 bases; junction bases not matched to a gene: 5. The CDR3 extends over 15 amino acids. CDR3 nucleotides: TGTGCCAGCAGTTTACACCGACAGGGGAAAGAGACCCAGTACTTC. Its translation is CASSLHRQGKETQYF.

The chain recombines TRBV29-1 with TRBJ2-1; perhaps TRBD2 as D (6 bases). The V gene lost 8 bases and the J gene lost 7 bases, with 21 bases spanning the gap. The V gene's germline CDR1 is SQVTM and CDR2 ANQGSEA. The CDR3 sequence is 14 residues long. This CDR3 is CSISLTGGGNEQFF. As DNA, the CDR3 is TGCAGCATTTCACTTACCGGTGGAGGGAATGAGCAGTTCTTC.

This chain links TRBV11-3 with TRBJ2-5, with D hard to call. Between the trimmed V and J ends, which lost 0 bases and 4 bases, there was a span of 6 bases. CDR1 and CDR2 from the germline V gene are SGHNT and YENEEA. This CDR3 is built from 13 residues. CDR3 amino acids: CASSLEARETQYF. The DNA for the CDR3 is TGTGCCAGCAGCTTAGAGGCTAGAGAGACCCAGTACTTC. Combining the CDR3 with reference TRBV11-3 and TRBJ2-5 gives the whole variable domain EAGVVQSPRYKIIEKKQPVAFWCNPISGHNTLYWYLQNLGQGPELLIRYENEEAVDDSQLPKDRFSAERLKGVDSTLKIQPAELGDSAVYLCASSLEARETQYFGPGTRLLVL.

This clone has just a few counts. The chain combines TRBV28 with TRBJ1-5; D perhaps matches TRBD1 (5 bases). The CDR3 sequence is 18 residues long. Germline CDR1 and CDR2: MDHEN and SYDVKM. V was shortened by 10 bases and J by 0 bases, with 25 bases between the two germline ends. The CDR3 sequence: CATLEPTGRSNSNQPQHF. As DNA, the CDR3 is TGTGCCACCTTGGAACCCACGGGACGTAGCAATAGCAATCAGCCCCAGCATTTT.

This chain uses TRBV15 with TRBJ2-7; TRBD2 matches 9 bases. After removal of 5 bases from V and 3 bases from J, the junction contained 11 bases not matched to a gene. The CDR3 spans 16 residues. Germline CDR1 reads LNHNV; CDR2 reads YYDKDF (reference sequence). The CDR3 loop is CATSGQIAGAGYEQYF. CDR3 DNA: TGTGCCACCAGCGGACAGATAGCGGGGGCCGGCTACGAGCAGTACTTC.

CDR3 coding DNA: TGTGCCATCAGTGCGCTCAGGGTGGGGAGTGAAAAACTGTTTTTT. Translated, it gives CAISALRVGSEKLFF. The chain couples TRBV10-3 to TRBJ1-4, with a tentative D call TRBD1 (5 bases). This CDR3 has 15 amino acids. The germline V gene has CDR1 ENHRY and CDR2 SYGVKD. Deletions cut 4 bases from V and 7 bases from J, with 16 bases between.

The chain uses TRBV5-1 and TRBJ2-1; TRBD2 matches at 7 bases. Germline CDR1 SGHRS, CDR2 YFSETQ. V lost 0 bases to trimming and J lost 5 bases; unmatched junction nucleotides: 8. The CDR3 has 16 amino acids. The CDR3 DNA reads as TGCGCCAGCAGCTTGGCCAGTACTAGCGTAAACAATGAGCAGTTCTTC. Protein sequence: CASSLASTSVNNEQFF. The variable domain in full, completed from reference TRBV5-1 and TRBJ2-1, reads KAGVTQTPRYLIKTRGQQVTLSCSPISGHRSVSWYQQTPGQGLQFLFEYFSETQRNKGNFPGRFSGRQFSNSRSEMNVSTLELGDSALYLCASSLASTSVNNEQFFGPGTRLTVL.

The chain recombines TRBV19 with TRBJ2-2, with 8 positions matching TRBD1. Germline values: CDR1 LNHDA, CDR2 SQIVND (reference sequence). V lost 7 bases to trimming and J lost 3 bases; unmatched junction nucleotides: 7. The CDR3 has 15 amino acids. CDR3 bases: TGTGCCAGTAAAGGACAGGGAGTGGACACCGGGGAGCTGTTTTTT. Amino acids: CASKGQGVDTGELFF.

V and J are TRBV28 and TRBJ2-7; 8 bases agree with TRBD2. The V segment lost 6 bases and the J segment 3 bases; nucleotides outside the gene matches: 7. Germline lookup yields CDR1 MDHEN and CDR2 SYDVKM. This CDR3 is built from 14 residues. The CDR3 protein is CASRGTAGGYEQYF. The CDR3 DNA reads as TGTGCCAGCAGGGGAACGGCGGGAGGCTACGAGCAGTACTTC.

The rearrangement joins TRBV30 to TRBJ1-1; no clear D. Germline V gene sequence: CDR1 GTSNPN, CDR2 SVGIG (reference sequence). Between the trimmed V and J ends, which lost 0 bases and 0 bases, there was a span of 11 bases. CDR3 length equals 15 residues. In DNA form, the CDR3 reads TGTGCCTGGAGTGTACCGGAGGCAGTGAACACTGAAGCTTTCTTT. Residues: CAWSVPEAVNTEAFF.

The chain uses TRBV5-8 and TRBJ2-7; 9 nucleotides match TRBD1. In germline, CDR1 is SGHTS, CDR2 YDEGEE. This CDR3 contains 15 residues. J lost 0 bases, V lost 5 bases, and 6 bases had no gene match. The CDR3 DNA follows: TGTGCCAGCAGGAAGACAGGGGGAGGCTCCTACGAGCAGTACTTC. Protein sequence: CASRKTGGGSYEQYF.

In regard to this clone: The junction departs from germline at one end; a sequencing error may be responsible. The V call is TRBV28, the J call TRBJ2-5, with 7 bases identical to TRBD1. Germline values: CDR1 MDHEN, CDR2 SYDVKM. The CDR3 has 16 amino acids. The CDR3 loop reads CASRLPGTVGLEAQYF. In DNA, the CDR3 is TGTGCCAGCAGACTTCCCGGGACAGTGGGTTTAGAGGCCCAGTACTTC.